Sequencing of this T cell receptor beta chain was carried out in a study of T cells after yellow fever vaccination. A process of 5'RACE template switching, which added a universal primer site and UMIs, was used to make TCR cDNA. One entry per CDR3 protein results from TCRdb running MiXCR on the 5' RACE reads. The sample holds about 350,000 distinct CDR3 sequences, around 8.1% seen once. This clonotype was counted a few times. What it binds is not known. Whole-study results and caveats: FACS-sorted repertoires might harbor abundant contaminating clonotypes from the bulk population. Compared with primary, the secondary response was weaker and peaked at day 5, not 15. Post-booster repertoires again held most primary-vaccination clones (about 96% CD4, roughly 88% CD8).

V was clipped by 7 bases and J by 8 bases; unmatched bases: 4. This CDR3 contains 13 residues. Per the germline V gene, CDR1 is SGHTA and CDR2 is FQGNSA. Specimen: PBMCs, collected approximately 47 days after the first yellow fever vaccination. The sequence was obtained from a man between 18 and 29 years old who received the YFV17D yellow fever vaccine. The gene calls are TRBV7-2 and TRBJ1-6, with 8 bases matching TRBD1. CDR3 sequence (DNA): TGTGCCAGCACGACAGGGGTATATTCACCCCTCCACTTT. Protein sequence: CASTTGVYSPLHF.